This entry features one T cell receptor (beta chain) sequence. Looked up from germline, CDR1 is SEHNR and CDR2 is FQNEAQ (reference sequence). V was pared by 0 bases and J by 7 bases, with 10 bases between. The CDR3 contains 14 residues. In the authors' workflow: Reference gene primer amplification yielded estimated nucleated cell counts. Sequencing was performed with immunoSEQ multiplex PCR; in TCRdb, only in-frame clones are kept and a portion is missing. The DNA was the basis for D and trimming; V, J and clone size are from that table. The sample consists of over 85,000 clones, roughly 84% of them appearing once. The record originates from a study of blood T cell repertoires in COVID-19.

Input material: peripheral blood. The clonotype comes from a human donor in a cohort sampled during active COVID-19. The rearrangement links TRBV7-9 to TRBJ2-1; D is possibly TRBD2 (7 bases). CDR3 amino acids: CASSLAGGRNEQFF. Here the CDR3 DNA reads TGTGCCAGCAGCTTAGCGGGGGGGCGAAATGAGCAGTTCTTC.